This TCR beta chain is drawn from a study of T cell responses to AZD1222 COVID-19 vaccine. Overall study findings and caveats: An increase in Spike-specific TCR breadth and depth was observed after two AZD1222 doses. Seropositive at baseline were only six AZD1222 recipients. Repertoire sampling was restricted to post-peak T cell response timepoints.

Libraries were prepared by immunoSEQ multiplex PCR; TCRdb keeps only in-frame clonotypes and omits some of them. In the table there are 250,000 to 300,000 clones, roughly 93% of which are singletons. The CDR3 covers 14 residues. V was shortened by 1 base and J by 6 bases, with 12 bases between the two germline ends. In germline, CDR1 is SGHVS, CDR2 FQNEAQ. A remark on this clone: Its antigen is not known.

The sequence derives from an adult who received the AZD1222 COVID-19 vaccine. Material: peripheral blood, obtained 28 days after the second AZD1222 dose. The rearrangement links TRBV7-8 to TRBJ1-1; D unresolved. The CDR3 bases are TGTGCCAGCAGCTTAGGAGGGTCGTCGGCTGAAGCTTTCTTT. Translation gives CASSLGGSSAEAFF.